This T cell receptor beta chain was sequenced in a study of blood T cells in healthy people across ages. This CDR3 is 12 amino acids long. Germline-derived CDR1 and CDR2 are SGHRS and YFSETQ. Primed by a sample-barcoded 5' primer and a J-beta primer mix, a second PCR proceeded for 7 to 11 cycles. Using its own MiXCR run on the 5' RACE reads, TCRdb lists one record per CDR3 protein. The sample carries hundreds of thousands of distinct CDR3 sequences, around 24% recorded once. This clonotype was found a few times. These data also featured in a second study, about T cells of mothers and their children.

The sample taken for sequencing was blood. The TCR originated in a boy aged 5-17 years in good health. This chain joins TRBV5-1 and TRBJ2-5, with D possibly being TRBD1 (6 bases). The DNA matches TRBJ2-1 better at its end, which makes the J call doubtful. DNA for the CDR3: TGCGCCAGCAGCTTGGTAGGGGGTGAGCAGTTCTTC. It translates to CASSLVGGEQFF.